This T cell receptor beta chain was sequenced during a study of blood T cell repertoires in COVID-19. About the research overall: The cDNA or gDNA used as material had been derived from T cells, B-cell-depleted T cells, or PBMCs.

The CDR3 is 16 residues long. V lost 2 bases, J lost 4 bases, and 8 bases stayed unmatched. CDR1 and CDR2 (germline): SNHLY, FYNNEI. Authors' methods: Estimated nucleated cell counts came from reference gene primer amplification. The method was immunoSEQ multiplex PCR; TCRdb's version includes in-frame clones alone and lacks a portion of them. V and J calls and clone size are those listed in that table; D and trimming were worked out from the DNA. This table has tens of thousands of clones, around 80% appearing once. The sample holds a few counts of this clone. This sequence originates from a human donor in a cohort sampled during active COVID-19. The sequenced sample was peripheral blood. The chain combines TRBV2 with TRBJ1-3; TRBD1 agrees at 7 bases. CDR3 coding DNA: TGTGCCAGCAGTGAACGACAGGGCACAGGAGGAAACACCATATATTTT. This codes for CASSERQGTGGNTIYF. Drawing the rest from reference TRBV2 and TRBJ1-3, the complete variable domain is EPEVTQTPSHQVTQMGQEVILRCVPISNHLYFYWYRQILGQKVEFLVSFYNNEISEKSEIFDDQFSVERPDGSNFTLKIRSTKLEDSAMYFCASSERQGTGGNTIYFGEGSWLTVV.